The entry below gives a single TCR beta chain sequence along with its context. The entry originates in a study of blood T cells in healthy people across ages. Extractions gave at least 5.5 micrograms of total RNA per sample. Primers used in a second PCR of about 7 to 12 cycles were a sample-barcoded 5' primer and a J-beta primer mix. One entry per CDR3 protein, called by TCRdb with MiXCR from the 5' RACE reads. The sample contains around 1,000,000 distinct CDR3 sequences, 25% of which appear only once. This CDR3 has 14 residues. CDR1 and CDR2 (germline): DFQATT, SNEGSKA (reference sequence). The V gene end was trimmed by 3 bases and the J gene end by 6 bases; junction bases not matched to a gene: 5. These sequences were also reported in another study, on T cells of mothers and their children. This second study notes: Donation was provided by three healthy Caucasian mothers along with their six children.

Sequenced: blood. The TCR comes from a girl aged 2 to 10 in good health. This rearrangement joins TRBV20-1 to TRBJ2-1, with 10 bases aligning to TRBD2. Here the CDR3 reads CSARRAGGTNEQFF. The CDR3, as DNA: TGCAGTGCTAGGAGAGCGGGAGGGACCAATGAGCAGTTCTTC.